The 8 T cell receptor beta chains below come from one sample, sequenced in a study of Tregs in tolerant kidney transplant recipients. Repertoires were generated with immunoSEQ multiplex PCR, while TCRdb's copy carries only in-frame clones and drops some. The sample lists tens of thousands of clones; around 84% were seen once. The sample comprised CD4+ T cells from blood. These TCRs come from a human donor in good health.

The chain uses TRBV11-2 and TRBJ2-5; perhaps TRBD1 as D (5 bases). The CDR3 has 14 residues. CDR1 SGHAT and CDR2 FQNNGV come from the germline V gene. Trimming left V 6 bases short and J 0 bases short, with 11 bases between. The CDR3 loop reads CASSPTGYQETQYF. The CDR3 DNA follows: TGTGCCAGCAGTCCTACAGGTTACCAAGAGACCCAGTACTTC.

The chain employs TRBV10-3 and TRBJ1-1; D is unresolved. CDR3 length: 19 amino acids. From germline, CDR1 is ENHRY and CDR2 SYGVKD. Between the trimmed V and J ends, which lost 0 bases and 8 bases, there was a span of 28 bases. CDR3 coding DNA: TGTGCCATCAGTGAGTCGAAGTTCAGTCAGGTGGCGGGCGGTTCCGAAGCTTTCTTT. Translation gives CAISESKFSQVAGGSEAFF.

V gene TRBV6-6 combines with J gene TRBJ2-3; 12 bases align to TRBD2. Germline V CDR1 and CDR2: MNHNY, SVGAGI (reference sequence). V lost 5 bases, J lost 14 bases, and 8 bases stayed unmatched. This CDR3 region has 13 residues. CDR3: CASSRTSGATGYF. DNA of the CDR3: TGTGCCAGCAGTCGGACTAGCGGGGCCACCGGGTATTTT.

The V and J genes are TRBV30 and TRBJ1-2; TRBD1 matches 8 bases. Trimming at V came to 3 bases and at J to 4 bases, leaving 13 bases not matched to a gene. The CDR3 extends over 16 amino acids. Per germline, CDR1 GTSNPN and CDR2 SVGIG (reference sequence). The CDR3 DNA is TGTGCCTGGAGCCGCCCGGACAGGGCGGAGCGCTATGGCTACACCTTC. It translates to CAWSRPDRAERYGYTF.

By share, this clone ranks as medium-sized (0.01 to 0.1%). The V gene is TRBV5-5, the J gene TRBJ2-6, with a tentative D call TRBD2 (5 bases). V lost 2 bases and J lost 0, with 15 bases in between. Germline V gene lookup returns CDR1 SGHKS and CDR2 YYEKEE (reference sequence). This CDR3 is 18 amino acids long. This CDR3 reads CASSLVGGRVSGANVLTF. The CDR3, as DNA: TGTGCCAGCAGCTTAGTAGGAGGTCGGGTCTCTGGGGCCAACGTCCTGACTTTC.

The chain carries TRBV4-3 and TRBJ2-7; possible D gene TRBD2, 5 bases. The CDR3 is made up of 14 amino acids. Germline CDR1 LGHNA, CDR2 YSLEER. V shed 0 bases and J shed 7 bases, with 13 bases lying between them. The DNA for the CDR3 is TGCGCCAGCAGCCAAGAAGGGCGGGCAGAAGAGCAGTACTTC. This sequence encodes CASSQEGRAEEQYF.

Here the CDR3 DNA reads TGTGCCAGCAGTTACCTTGCAGCTAAGAACACTGAAGCTTTCTTT. Its protein product is CASSYLAAKNTEAFF. The rearrangement links TRBV6-5 to TRBJ1-1; D remains ambiguous. CDR1 MNHEY and CDR2 SVGAGI come from the germline V gene. The CDR3 extends over 15 amino acids. V was pared by 2 bases and J by 1 base, with 11 bases between.

This clone has just one count. This chain links TRBV11-2 with TRBJ2-2; D is unresolved. The CDR3 consists of 11 residues. V dropped 7 bases and J dropped 4 bases, with 4 bases sitting between them. Germline assignment: CDR1 SGHAT and CDR2 FQNNGV. The CDR3 DNA is TGTGCCAGCAAACGCACCGGGGAGCTGTTTTTT. This encodes CASKRTGELFF. The entire variable domain, with the rest obtained from reference TRBV11-2 and TRBJ2-2, is as follows: EAGVAQSPRYKIIEKRQSVAFWCNPISGHATLYWYQQILGQGPKLLIQFQNNGVVDDSQLPKDRFSAERLKGVDSTLKIQPAKLEDSAVYLCASKRTGELFFGEGSRLTVL.